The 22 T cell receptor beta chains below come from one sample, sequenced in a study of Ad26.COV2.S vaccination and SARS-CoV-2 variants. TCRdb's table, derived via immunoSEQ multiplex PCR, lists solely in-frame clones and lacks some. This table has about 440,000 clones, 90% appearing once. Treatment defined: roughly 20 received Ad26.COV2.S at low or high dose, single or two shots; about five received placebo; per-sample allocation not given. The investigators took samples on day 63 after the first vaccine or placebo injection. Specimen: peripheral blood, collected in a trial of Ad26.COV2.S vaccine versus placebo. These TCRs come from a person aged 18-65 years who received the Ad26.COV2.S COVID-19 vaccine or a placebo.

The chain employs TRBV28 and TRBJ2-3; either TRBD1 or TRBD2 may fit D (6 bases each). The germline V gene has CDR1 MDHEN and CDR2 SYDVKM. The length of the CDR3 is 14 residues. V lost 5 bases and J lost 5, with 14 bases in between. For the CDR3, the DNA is TGTGCCAGCAGTAGGGGGGCCCAGGGAGATACGCAGTATTTT. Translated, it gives CASSRGAQGDTQYF.

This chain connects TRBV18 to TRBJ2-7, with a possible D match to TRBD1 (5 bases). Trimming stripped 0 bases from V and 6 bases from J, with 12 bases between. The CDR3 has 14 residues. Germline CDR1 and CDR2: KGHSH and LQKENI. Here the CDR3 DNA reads TGTGCCAGCTCACCACCCCTCGGACAAGGCGAGCAGTACTTC. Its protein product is CASSPPLGQGEQYF.

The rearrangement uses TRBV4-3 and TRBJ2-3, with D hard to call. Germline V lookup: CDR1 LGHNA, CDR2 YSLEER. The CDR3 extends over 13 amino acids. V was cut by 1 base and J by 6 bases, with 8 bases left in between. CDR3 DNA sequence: TGCGCCAGCAGCCAAGTAGAGGCCGATACGCAGTATTTT. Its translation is CASSQVEADTQYF.

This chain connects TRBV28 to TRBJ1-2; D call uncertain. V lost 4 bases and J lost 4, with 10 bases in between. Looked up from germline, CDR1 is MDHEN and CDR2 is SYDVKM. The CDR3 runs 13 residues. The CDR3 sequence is CASSSTWGYGYTF. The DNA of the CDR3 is TGTGCCAGCAGTTCCACCTGGGGCTATGGCTACACCTTC.

The CDR3 DNA reads as TGTGCCATCAGTGAGTTCCCAGGACTAGCGGGGGCCTACGAGCAGTACTTC. Protein sequence: CAISEFPGLAGAYEQYF. The chain has TRBV10-3 and TRBJ2-7; TRBD2 agrees at 13 bases. Germline V lookup: CDR1 ENHRY, CDR2 SYGVKD. This CDR3 is built from 17 residues. V shed 1 base, J shed 2 bases, and the junction held 5 bases outside the gene matches.

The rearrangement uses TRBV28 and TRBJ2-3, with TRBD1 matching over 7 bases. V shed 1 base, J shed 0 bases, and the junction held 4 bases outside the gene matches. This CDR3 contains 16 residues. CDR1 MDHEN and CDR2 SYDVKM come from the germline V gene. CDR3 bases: TGTGCCAGCAGTTTATTACAGGGGTCTAGCACAGATACGCAGTATTTT. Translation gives CASSLLQGSSTDTQYF. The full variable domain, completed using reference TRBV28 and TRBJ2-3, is DVKVTQSSRYLVKRTGEKVFLECVQDMDHENMFWYRQDPGLGLRLIYFSYDVKMKEKGDIPEGYSVSREKKERFSLILESASTNQTSMYLCASSLLQGSSTDTQYFGPGTRLTVL.

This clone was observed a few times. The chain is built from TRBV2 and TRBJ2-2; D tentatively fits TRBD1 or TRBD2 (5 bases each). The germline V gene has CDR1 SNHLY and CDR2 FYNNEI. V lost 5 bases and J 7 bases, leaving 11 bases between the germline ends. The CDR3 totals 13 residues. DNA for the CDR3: TGTGCCAGCAGTCCGCTGGGGGACGGGGAGCTGTTTTTT. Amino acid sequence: CASSPLGDGELFF.

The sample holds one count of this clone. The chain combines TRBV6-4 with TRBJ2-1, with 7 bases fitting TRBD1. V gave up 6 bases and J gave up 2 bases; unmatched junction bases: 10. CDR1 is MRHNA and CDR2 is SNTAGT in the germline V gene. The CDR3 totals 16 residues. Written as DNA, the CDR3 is TGTGCCAGCAGCGCTACCGGGACAGTCGCCTACAATGAGCAGTTCTTC. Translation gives CASSATGTVAYNEQFF.

The DNA for the CDR3 is TGTGCCAGTAGTATCGAACAGGGGGCTGCAGGAACTGAAGCTTTCTTT. Translated, it gives CASSIEQGAAGTEAFF. This sequence joins TRBV19 and TRBJ1-1, with 9 bases matching TRBD1. The CDR3 totals 16 residues. V lost 3 bases, J lost 5 bases, and 10 bases stayed unmatched. Germline assignment: CDR1 LNHDA and CDR2 SQIVND (reference sequence). Combining the CDR3 with reference TRBV19 and TRBJ1-1 gives the whole variable domain DGGITQSPKYLFRKEGQNVTLSCEQNLNHDAMYWYRQDPGQGLRLIYYSQIVNDFQKGDIAEGYSVSREKKESFPLTVTSAQKNPTAFYLCASSIEQGAAGTEAFFGQGTRLTVV.

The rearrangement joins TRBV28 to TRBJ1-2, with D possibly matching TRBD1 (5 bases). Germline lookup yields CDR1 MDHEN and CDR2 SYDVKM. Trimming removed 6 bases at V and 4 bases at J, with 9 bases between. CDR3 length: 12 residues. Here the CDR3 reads CASRGGFYGYTF. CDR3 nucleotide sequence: TGTGCCAGCAGGGGGGGATTCTATGGCTACACCTTC.

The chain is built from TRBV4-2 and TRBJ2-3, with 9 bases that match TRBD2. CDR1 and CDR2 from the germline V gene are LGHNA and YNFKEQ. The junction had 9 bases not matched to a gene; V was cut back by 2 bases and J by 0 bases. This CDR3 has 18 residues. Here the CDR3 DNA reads TGTGCCAGCAGCCAAACACAGACTAGCGGAACTAGCACAGATACGCAGTATTTT. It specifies CASSQTQTSGTSTDTQYF.

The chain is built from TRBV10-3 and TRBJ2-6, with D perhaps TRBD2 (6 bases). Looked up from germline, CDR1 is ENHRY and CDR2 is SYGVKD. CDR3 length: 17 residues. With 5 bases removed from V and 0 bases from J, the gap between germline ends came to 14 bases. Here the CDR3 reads CAISTTSPASGANVLTF. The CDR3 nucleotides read TGTGCCATCAGTACGACTAGTCCCGCCTCTGGGGCCAACGTCCTGACTTTC.

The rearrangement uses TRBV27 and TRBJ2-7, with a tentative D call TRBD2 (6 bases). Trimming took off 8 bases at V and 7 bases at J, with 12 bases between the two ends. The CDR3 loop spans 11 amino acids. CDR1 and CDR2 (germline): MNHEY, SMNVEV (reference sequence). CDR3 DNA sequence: TGTGCCAGCTCACGGGCGGGGGAGCAGTACTTC. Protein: CASSRAGEQYF.

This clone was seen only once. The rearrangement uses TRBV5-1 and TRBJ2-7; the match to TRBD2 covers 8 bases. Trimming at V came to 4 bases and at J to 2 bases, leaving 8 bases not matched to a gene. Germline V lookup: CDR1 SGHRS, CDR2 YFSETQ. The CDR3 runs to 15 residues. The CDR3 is CASSPGGARAYEQYF. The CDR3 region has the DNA TGCGCCAGCAGCCCCGGGGGGGCCAGGGCCTACGAGCAGTACTTC. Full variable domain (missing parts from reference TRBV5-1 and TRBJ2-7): KAGVTQTPRYLIKTRGQQVTLSCSPISGHRSVSWYQQTPGQGLQFLFEYFSETQRNKGNFPGRFSGRQFSNSRSEMNVSTLELGDSALYLCASSPGGARAYEQYFGPGTRLTVT.

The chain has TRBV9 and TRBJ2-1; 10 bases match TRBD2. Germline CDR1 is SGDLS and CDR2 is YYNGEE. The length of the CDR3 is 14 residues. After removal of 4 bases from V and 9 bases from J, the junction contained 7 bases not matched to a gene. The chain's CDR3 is CASSTLAGVAEQFF. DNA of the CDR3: TGTGCCAGCAGCACCCTAGCGGGAGTGGCTGAGCAGTTCTTC.

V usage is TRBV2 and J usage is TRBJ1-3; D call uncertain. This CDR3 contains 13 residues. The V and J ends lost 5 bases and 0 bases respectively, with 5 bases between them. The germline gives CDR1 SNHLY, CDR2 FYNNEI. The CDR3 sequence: CASSINSGNTIYF. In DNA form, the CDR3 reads TGTGCCAGCAGTATCAACTCTGGAAACACCATATATTTT. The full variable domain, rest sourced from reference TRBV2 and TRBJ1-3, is EPEVTQTPSHQVTQMGQEVILRCVPISNHLYFYWYRQILGQKVEFLVSFYNNEISEKSEIFDDQFSVERPDGSNFTLKIRSTKLEDSAMYFCASSINSGNTIYFGEGSWLTVV.

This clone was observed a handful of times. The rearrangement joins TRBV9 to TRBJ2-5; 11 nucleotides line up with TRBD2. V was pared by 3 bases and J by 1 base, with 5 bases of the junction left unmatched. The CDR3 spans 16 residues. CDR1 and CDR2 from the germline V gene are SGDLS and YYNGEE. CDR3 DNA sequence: TGTGCCAGCAGCGAGGGGGGGACTAGCGGCCAAGAGACCCAGTACTTC. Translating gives CASSEGGTSGQETQYF.

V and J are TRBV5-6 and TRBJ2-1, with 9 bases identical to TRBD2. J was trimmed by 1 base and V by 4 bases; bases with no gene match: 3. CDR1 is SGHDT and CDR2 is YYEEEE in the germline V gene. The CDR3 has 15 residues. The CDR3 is CASSATSGSYNEQFF. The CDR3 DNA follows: TGTGCCAGCAGCGCCACTAGCGGGTCCTACAATGAGCAGTTCTTC.

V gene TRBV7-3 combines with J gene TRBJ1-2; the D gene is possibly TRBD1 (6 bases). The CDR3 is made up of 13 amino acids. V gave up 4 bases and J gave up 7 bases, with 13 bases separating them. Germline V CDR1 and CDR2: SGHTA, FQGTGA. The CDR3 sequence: CASSSRGQIGYTF. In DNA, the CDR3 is TGTGCCAGCAGCTCCAGAGGACAGATTGGCTACACCTTC.

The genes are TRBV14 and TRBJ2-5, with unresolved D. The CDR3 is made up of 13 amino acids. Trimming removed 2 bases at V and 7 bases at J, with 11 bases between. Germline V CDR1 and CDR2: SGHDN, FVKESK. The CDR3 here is CASSQIPLGTQYF. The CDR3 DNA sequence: TGTGCCAGCAGCCAAATCCCTTTAGGGACCCAGTACTTC.

The DNA of the CDR3 is TGTGCCAGCAGTGATTTCCTAGCGGGAACCGCGAACACCGGGGAGCTGTTTTTT. This encodes CASSDFLAGTANTGELFF. V is TRBV6-1 and J is TRBJ2-2; 9 nucleotides line up with TRBD2. V trimming: 3 bases; J trimming: 0 bases; junction bases outside the gene matches: 8. The CDR3 consists of 18 residues. The germline gives CDR1 MNHNS, CDR2 SASEGT.

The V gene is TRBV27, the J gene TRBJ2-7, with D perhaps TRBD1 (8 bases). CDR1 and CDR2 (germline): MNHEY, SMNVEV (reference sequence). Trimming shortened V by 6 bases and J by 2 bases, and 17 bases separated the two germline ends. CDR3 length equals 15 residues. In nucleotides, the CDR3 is TGTGCCAGCAGATACAGGGGGGGACTACCCTACGAGCAGTACTTC. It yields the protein CASRYRGGLPYEQYF.